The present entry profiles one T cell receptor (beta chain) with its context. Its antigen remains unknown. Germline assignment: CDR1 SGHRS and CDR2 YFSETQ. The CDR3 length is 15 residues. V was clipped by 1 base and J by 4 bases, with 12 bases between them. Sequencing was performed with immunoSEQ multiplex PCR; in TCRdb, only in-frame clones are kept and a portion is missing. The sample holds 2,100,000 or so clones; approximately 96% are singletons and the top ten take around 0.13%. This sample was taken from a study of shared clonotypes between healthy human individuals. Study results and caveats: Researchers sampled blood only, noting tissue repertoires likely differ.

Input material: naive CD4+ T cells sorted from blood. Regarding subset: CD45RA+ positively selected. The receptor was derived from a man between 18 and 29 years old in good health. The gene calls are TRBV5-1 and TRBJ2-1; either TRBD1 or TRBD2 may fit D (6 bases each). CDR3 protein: CASSLTEGVYNEQFF. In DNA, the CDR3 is TGCGCCAGCAGCTTGACGGAGGGGGTATACAATGAGCAGTTCTTC.